Below, 8 T cell receptor beta chains from the same sample are listed, as sequenced in a study of early T cells in non-severe SARS-CoV-2 infection. MiXCR, applied by TCRdb to the 5' RACE reads, yields one record per CDR3 protein. The sample has about 27,000 distinct CDR3 sequences; roughly 3% are singletons. Material for sequencing was whole blood. These receptors were collected from an adult who was a healthcare worker with PCR-confirmed SARS-CoV-2 infection or an uninfected control (not recorded which).

This clonotype is categorized as medium-sized. The chain uses TRBV27 and TRBJ1-2; no clear D. CDR1 MNHEY and CDR2 SMNVEV come from the germline V gene (reference sequence). The V end lost 10 bases, the J end lost 2 bases, and 23 bases lay between the germline ends. The CDR3 is made up of 16 amino acids. DNA for the CDR3: TGTGCCAATATACAGTACGGGCCGCCAGTAAACTATGGCTACACCTTC. It codes for CANIQYGPPVNYGYTF.

This clonotype was counted ten times or more. This sequence joins TRBV7-2 and TRBJ1-5; D is possibly TRBD1 (6 bases). The CDR3 loop spans 16 amino acids. Trimming stripped 0 bases from V and 5 bases from J, with 14 bases between. CDR1 and CDR2 from the germline V gene are SGHTA and FQGNSA. CDR3 DNA: TGTGCCAGCAGCTTAGCGCGTACAGGGAGACATCAGCCCCAGCATTTT. Amino acids: CASSLARTGRHQPQHF.

This clonotype appeared many times. The chain couples TRBV10-2 to TRBJ2-7, with D possibly being TRBD1 (6 bases). The ends were cut back, 2 bases at V and 5 bases at J, with 7 bases in the middle. Germline assignment: CDR1 WSHSY and CDR2 SAAADI. This CDR3 comprises 12 residues. The CDR3 DNA sequence: TGCGCCAGCAGTGAGGGGGGCCACGAGCAGTACGTC. Translating gives CASSEGGHEQYV.

This clonotype was observed many times. This sequence joins TRBV19 and TRBJ1-5; perhaps TRBD1 as D (5 bases). V was clipped by 7 bases and J by 4 bases, with 14 bases between them. The CDR3 contains 14 residues. The germline gives CDR1 LNHDA, CDR2 SQIVND (reference sequence). CDR3: CASNTGAANQPQHF. CDR3 DNA: TGTGCCAGTAACACTGGGGCAGCAAATCAGCCCCAGCATTTT. Using reference TRBV19 and TRBJ1-5 for the parts outside the CDR3, the full variable domain is DGGITQSPKYLFRKEGQNVTLSCEQNLNHDAMYWYRQDPGQGLRLIYYSQIVNDFQKGDIAEGYSVSREKKESFPLTVTSAQKNPTAFYLCASNTGAANQPQHFGDGTRLSIL.

The V and J genes are TRBV6-4 and TRBJ2-2; D unresolved. Germline loops: CDR1 MRHNA, CDR2 SNTAGT. V lost 1 base and J lost 7, with 7 bases in between. The CDR3 totals 13 residues. The CDR3, as DNA: TGTGCCAGCAGTGACTACGGTGGCGGGGAGCTGTTTTTT. It specifies CASSDYGGGELFF.

This clonotype was detected ten times or more. V and J are TRBV10-3 and TRBJ1-3; no clear D gene. Germline loops: CDR1 ENHRY, CDR2 SYGVKD. V was shortened by 0 bases and J by 0 bases, with 6 bases between the two germline ends. The CDR3 totals 15 residues. The CDR3 bases are TGTGCCATCAGTGAGTCACCTAACTCTGGAAACACCATATATTTT. Protein: CAISESPNSGNTIYF.

In its sample, this clonotype was seen many times. CDR3 loop: CAISGNLGTSGGQETQYF. CDR3 nucleotide sequence: TGTGCCATCAGTGGTAACCTTGGGACTAGCGGTGGCCAAGAGACCCAGTACTTC. V gene TRBV10-3 combines with J gene TRBJ2-5; 11 bases are shared with TRBD2. CDR1 and CDR2 (germline): ENHRY, SYGVKD. This CDR3 has 18 amino acids. V dropped 4 bases and J dropped 1; count of bases not matched to a gene: 11.

This clonotype has at least ten counts. This sequence joins TRBV12-3 or TRBV12-4 and TRBJ1-6; 9 nucleotides match TRBD1. The CDR3 is 14 residues long. V was pared by 6 bases and J by 11 bases, with 8 bases of the junction left unmatched. The CDR3 sequence: CASSKGQGGPPLHF. The DNA of the CDR3 is TGTGCCAGCAGCAAGGGACAGGGAGGGCCACCCCTCCACTTT.